These 17 T cell receptor beta chains came from one sample sequenced in a study of T cell repertoires in cytomegalovirus infection. TCRdb itself ran the reads through MiXCR, one entry per CDR3 protein. Here the sample spans fewer than 550,000 distinct CDR3 sequences, 10% to 12% being singletons. Sequenced: PBMCs. The receptors stem from a human donor in good health (CMV status not recorded). Some clones in this sample may be carry-over from other donors' samples.

This clonotype showed up just a few times. The V and J genes are TRBV30 and TRBJ1-2; 8 bases are shared with TRBD1. CDR1 is GTSNPN, CDR2 SVGIG, per germline (reference sequence). The CDR3 extends over 11 amino acids. V lost 4 bases and J lost 8; bases outside the gene matches: 3. The CDR3 nucleotides read TGTGCCTGGACAGGGGGCGGAGGCTACACCTTC. Translating it yields CAWTGGGGYTF. Full variable domain (outside the CDR3, taken from reference TRBV30 and TRBJ1-2): SQTIHQWPATLVQPVGSPLSLECTVEGTSNPNLYWYRQAAGRGLQLLFYSVGIGQISSEVPQNLSASRPQDRQFILSSKKLLLSDSGFYLCAWTGGGGYTFGSGTRLTVV.

This clonotype was observed a handful of times. The V call is TRBV6-1, the J call TRBJ2-1; no reliable D call. The CDR3 loop spans 14 amino acids. Trimming took 6 bases from V and 9 from J, leaving 18 bases between them. Germline V lookup: CDR1 MNHNS, CDR2 SASEGT. The CDR3, as DNA: TGTGCCAGCAGGGGCCAAATCCCAGCGCGTGAGCAGTTCTTC. As protein: CASRGQIPAREQFF.

A few counts support this clonotype. The rearrangement joins TRBV6-2 or TRBV6-3 to TRBJ2-7; TRBD2 might be the D (5 bases). The V gene lost 5 bases and the J gene lost 2 bases, with 16 bases spanning the gap. Germline-derived CDR1 and CDR2 are MNHEY and SVGEGT. The CDR3 has 15 residues. The CDR3 nucleotides read TGTGCCAGCAGTGACGCCCGGGGTAACACCTACGAGCAGTACTTC. This translates into CASSDARGNTYEQYF.

V usage is TRBV28 and J usage is TRBJ2-1, with 7 bases that match TRBD2. Unmatched junction bases numbered 12, after V lost 6 bases and J lost 10 bases. The CDR3 totals 14 residues. Germline values: CDR1 MDHEN, CDR2 SYDVKM. CDR3: CASRAGLPASEQFF. In DNA, the CDR3 is TGTGCCAGCAGAGCGGGACTCCCGGCTTCGGAGCAGTTCTTC.

A remark on this clonotype: Given a much more abundant clone one base away, this may be a read error. J is TRBJ2-5 and V is TRBV28; D not certain. V was pared by 7 bases and J by 7 bases, with 19 bases between. Looked up from germline, CDR1 is MDHEN and CDR2 is SYDVKM. CDR3 length: 14 amino acids. In DNA, the CDR3 is TGTGCCAGCACCGAAGGAGCCCAAAGGAGGACCCAGTACTTC. This encodes CASTEGAQRRTQYF.

This clonotype occurred many times. This chain links TRBV5-1 with TRBJ1-2; maybe TRBD1 (5 bases). This CDR3 is built from 15 residues. V lost 0 bases and J 0 bases, leaving 9 bases between the germline ends. Germline V gene lookup returns CDR1 SGHRS and CDR2 YFSETQ. In DNA, the CDR3 is TGCGCCAGCAGCTTGGCCCAGGGAGCTAACTATGGCTACACCTTC. It encodes CASSLAQGANYGYTF.

The genes are TRBV6-5 and TRBJ1-3; 9 bases line up with TRBD1. Per the germline V gene, CDR1 is MNHEY and CDR2 is SVGAGI. Trimming took 8 bases from V and 3 from J; bases not matched to a gene: 8. This CDR3 region has 15 residues. In nucleotides, the CDR3 is TGTGCCAGCGGCGGGACAGGGCTTGGTGGAAACACCATATATTTT. It translates to CASGGTGLGGNTIYF.

The V and J genes are TRBV9 and TRBJ2-1; a weak D match, TRBD2 (6 bases). Trimming pared 4 bases from V and 6 bases from J, leaving 17 bases between. The CDR3 contains 15 residues. Germline V gene sequence: CDR1 SGDLS, CDR2 YYNGEE. The DNA for the CDR3 is TGTGCCAGCAGCTCCCGACGGGAGCCAAGCAATGAGCAGTTCTTC. It translates to CASSSRREPSNEQFF.

This clonotype was seen at least ten times. This may be a read error: a much more frequent sequence differs by one nucleotide. The chain uses TRBV7-2 and TRBJ2-5; D gene uncertain. The V and J ends lost 2 bases and 5 bases respectively, with 3 bases between them. Germline V gives CDR1 SGHTA, CDR2 FQGNSA. The CDR3 is made up of 11 amino acids. The CDR3 spells CASSLWETQYF. The CDR3 DNA reads TGTGCCAGCAGCTTATGGGAGACCCAGTACTTC.

The rearrangement links TRBV6-6 to TRBJ1-4, with D possibly TRBD1 on 6 matching bases. V shed 2 bases and J shed 5 bases, with 12 bases lying between them. Germline lookup yields CDR1 MNHNY and CDR2 SVGAGI (reference sequence). The CDR3 runs 15 residues. CDR3 DNA sequence: TGTGCCAGCAGTTACGGCCGGGACACGAATGAAAAACTGTTTTTT. Translating gives CASSYGRDTNEKLFF.

This clonotype came up many times. This chain uses TRBV4-2 with TRBJ2-7, with unresolved D. The CDR3 is made up of 15 amino acids. The germline V gene encodes CDR1 LGHNA and CDR2 YNFKEQ. The V end lost 0 bases, the J end lost 0 bases, and 9 bases lay between the germline ends. The CDR3 loop reads CASSQELGNSYEQYF. DNA for the CDR3: TGTGCCAGCAGCCAAGAACTTGGCAACTCCTACGAGCAGTACTTC.

Remarks on this clonotype: This may be a read error: a much more frequent sequence differs by one nucleotide. The V call is TRBV23-1, the J call TRBJ2-5; D remains unclear. TRBV23-1 is designated an ORF whose function remains uncertain. CDR3 size: 16 residues. The V end lost 8 bases, the J end lost 2 bases, and 21 bases lay between the germline ends. As DNA, the CDR3 is TGCGCCAGCGTCATTGGTGCGACGGTGCAACAAGAGACCCAGTACTTC. Residues: CASVIGATVQQETQYF.

The rearrangement links TRBV27 to TRBJ1-5; TRBD1 matches at 9 bases. Trimming took 5 bases from V and 6 from J; bases not matched to a gene: 5. In germline, CDR1 is MNHEY, CDR2 SMNVEV (reference sequence). The CDR3 runs to 14 residues. CDR3 loop: CASSPQGAAQPQHF. CDR3 nucleotides: TGTGCCAGCAGTCCACAGGGGGCGGCTCAGCCCCAGCATTTT.

This clonotype occurred a few times. This may be a read error, as it is one base from a much larger clone. Here the CDR3 reads CASSLWGAAETQYF. In DNA, the CDR3 is TGTGCCAGCAGCTTATGGGGGGCGGCGGAGACCCAGTACTTC. This chain uses TRBV5-4 with TRBJ2-5, with D tentatively TRBD1 or TRBD2 (6 bases each). The CDR3 has 14 residues. CDR1 is SGHNT and CDR2 is YYREEE in the germline V gene (reference sequence). Trimming cost V 2 bases and J 5 bases, with 13 bases left between them.

This clonotype appeared a few times. The DNA of the CDR3 is TGCAGTGCGAAATGGACAGGGAAAGGAACTGAAGCTTTCTTT. Protein product: CSAKWTGKGTEAFF. This chain uses TRBV20-1 with TRBJ1-1; TRBD1 matches at 8 bases. The germline V gene has CDR1 DFQATT and CDR2 SNEGSKA (reference sequence). The CDR3 totals 14 residues. The J segment lost 5 bases and the V segment lost 6 bases, leaving 11 bases of the junction unmatched.

This clonotype was seen many times. The chain couples TRBV20-1 to TRBJ1-5; TRBD1 matches 7 bases. The CDR3 is 14 amino acids. CDR1 is DFQATT and CDR2 is SNEGSKA in the germline V gene (reference sequence). The ends lost 0 bases at V and 7 bases at J; junction bases unmatched: 6. CDR3 sequence (DNA): TGCAGTGCTAGAGACGGGACAGCGAACCAGCCCCAGCATTTT. It translates to CSARDGTANQPQHF.

V usage is TRBV10-3 and J usage is TRBJ1-3; 8 bases agree with TRBD1. The CDR3 length is 16 residues. J lost 0 bases, V lost 8 bases, and 9 bases had no gene match. In germline, CDR1 is ENHRY, CDR2 SYGVKD. The chain's CDR3 is CAIWDRLTYSGNTIYF. The DNA for the CDR3 is TGTGCCATCTGGGACAGGCTGACCTACTCTGGAAACACCATATATTTT.